This T cell receptor beta chain originates from a study of shared clonotypes between healthy human individuals. In the source study's methods: Filtering differed, since immunoSEQ gave only junction sequences and no quality scores. Sequencing was performed with immunoSEQ multiplex PCR; in TCRdb, only in-frame clones are kept and a portion is missing. That table is the source of V, J and clone size, and D and trimming were worked out from the DNA. The repertoire holds millions of clones, with roughly 92% as singletons. The CDR3 spans 13 residues. Germline V gives CDR1 SGHVS, CDR2 FQNEAQ. Trimming took 5 bases from V and 2 from J, leaving 9 bases between them. This clone was seen more than once but under ten times.

The sample comprised naive CD4+ T cells sorted from blood. As for subset: CD45RA+ positively selected. This chain connects TRBV7-8 to TRBJ1-1; no definite D call. The TCR sequence derives from a man between 18 and 35 years old in good health. For the CDR3, the DNA is TGTGCCAGCAGCGGCGGGATTAACACTGAAGCTTTCTTT. Translation: CASSGGINTEAFF.